Listed below are T cell receptor beta chains from one sample, sequenced in a study of cytomegalovirus exposure and HLA in healthy donors. Repertoires were generated with immunoSEQ multiplex PCR, while TCRdb's copy carries only in-frame clones and drops some. The sample lists 150,000 to 200,000 clones; roughly 80% were seen once. The source material was PBMCs. The source of these receptors is a man between 35 and 55 years old in good health and CMV-seropositive. Each CDR3 is given with its conserved first and last residue. The order of the fields is CDR3 protein, CDR3 DNA, D gene, V gene, J gene, clone size. The D gene is left open where the match is weak. Only some rows state a clone size, as once, few, many or a class for expanded clones.

CDR3 protein: CASDSGGVGYTF
CDR3 DNA: TGTGCCAGCGATTCGGGGGGCGTTGGCTACACCTTC
D gene: -
V gene: TRBV9
J gene: TRBJ1-2
clone size: -

CDR3 protein: CASALGAGQGNQPQHF
CDR3 DNA: TGTGCTAGTGCTTTGGGTGCGGGACAGGGCAATCAGCCCCAGCATTTT
D gene: TRBD1
V gene: TRBV12-5
J gene: TRBJ1-5
clone size: few

CDR3 protein: CASSSRQWGYTF
CDR3 DNA: TGTGCCAGCAGCTCCAGGCAGTGGGGCTACACCTTC
D gene: -
V gene: TRBV5-6
J gene: TRBJ1-2
clone size: -

CDR3 protein: CASSPYTGQEQYF
CDR3 DNA: TGTGCCAGCAGCCCCTACACAGGGCAAGAGCAGTACTTC
D gene: -
V gene: TRBV7-2
J gene: TRBJ2-7
clone size: -

CDR3 protein: CASSEVSGGHEQFF
CDR3 DNA: TGTGCCAGCAGTGAAGTATCCGGGGGTCATGAGCAGTTCTTC
D gene: -
V gene: TRBV6-1
J gene: TRBJ2-1
clone size: -

CDR3 protein: CASSVAGGPGDTQYF
CDR3 DNA: TGTGCCAGCAGTGTAGCGGGGGGGCCTGGGGATACGCAGTATTTT
D gene: TRBD2
V gene: TRBV6-1
J gene: TRBJ2-3
clone size: few

CDR3 protein: CASSLSAGASSYEQYF
CDR3 DNA: TGTGCCAGCAGTTTATCGGCAGGGGCCAGCTCCTACGAGCAGTACTTC
D gene: -
V gene: TRBV28
J gene: TRBJ2-7
clone size: -

CDR3 protein: CASSERPSTSYEQYF
CDR3 DNA: TGTGCCAGCAGTGAGAGGCCCTCTACATCCTACGAGCAGTACTTC
D gene: -
V gene: TRBV6-1
J gene: TRBJ2-7
clone size: once

CDR3 protein: CASSQTTGAGTEAFF
CDR3 DNA: TGCGCCAGCAGCCAAACTACTGGGGCAGGCACTGAAGCTTTCTTT
D gene: -
V gene: TRBV4-3
J gene: TRBJ1-1
clone size: -

CDR3 protein: CASRKGTGGIYEQYF
CDR3 DNA: TGTGCCAGCAGAAAAGGAACAGGGGGCATCTACGAGCAGTACTTC
D gene: TRBD1
V gene: TRBV27
J gene: TRBJ2-7
clone size: -

CDR3 protein: CASSVPSGAGELFF
CDR3 DNA: TGTGCCAGCAGTGTCCCTAGCGGGGCCGGGGAGCTGTTTTTT
D gene: TRBD2
V gene: TRBV2
J gene: TRBJ2-2
clone size: -

CDR3 protein: CASSPTTGKETQYF
CDR3 DNA: TGTGCCAGCAGCCCGACGACAGGGAAGGAGACCCAGTACTTC
D gene: TRBD1
V gene: TRBV5-4
J gene: TRBJ2-5
clone size: -

CDR3 protein: CASSPRTSYRTTDTQYF
CDR3 DNA: TGTGCCAGCAGTCCCAGAACGTCCTACAGGACCACAGATACGCAGTATTTT
D gene: -
V gene: TRBV27
J gene: TRBJ2-3
clone size: -

CDR3 protein: CSARDSQNNEQFF
CDR3 DNA: TGCAGCGCCCGGGACAGCCAGAACAATGAGCAGTTCTTC
D gene: TRBD1
V gene: TRBV29-1
J gene: TRBJ2-1
clone size: -

CDR3 protein: CASSVEVQGVSGANVLTF
CDR3 DNA: TGTGCCAGCAGCGTAGAGGTACAGGGGGTTTCTGGGGCCAACGTCCTGACTTTC
D gene: TRBD1
V gene: TRBV9
J gene: TRBJ2-6
clone size: -

CDR3 protein: CATVALGGGDEQFF
CDR3 DNA: TGTGCCACCGTAGCTTTAGGGGGGGGCGATGAGCAGTTCTTC
D gene: -
V gene: TRBV19
J gene: TRBJ2-1
clone size: once

CDR3 protein: CASRAPSGETQYF
CDR3 DNA: TGTGCCAGCAGAGCGCCAAGCGGAGAGACCCAGTACTTC
D gene: -
V gene: TRBV28
J gene: TRBJ2-5
clone size: -

CDR3 protein: CATSRPGQVTYEQYF
CDR3 DNA: TGTGCCACCAGTCGTCCGGGACAGGTAACCTACGAGCAGTACTTC
D gene: TRBD1
V gene: TRBV15
J gene: TRBJ2-7
clone size: -

CDR3 protein: CASSLGDRVNGYTF
CDR3 DNA: TGCGCCAGCAGCTTGGGGGACAGGGTTAATGGCTACACCTTC
D gene: TRBD1
V gene: TRBV5-1
J gene: TRBJ1-2
clone size: -

CDR3 protein: CASSYPTGLQPQHF
CDR3 DNA: TGTGCCAGCAGTTACCCGACAGGATTACAGCCCCAGCATTTT
D gene: -
V gene: TRBV6-6
J gene: TRBJ1-5
clone size: -

CDR3 protein: CASSNSMNTEAFF
CDR3 DNA: TGTGCCAGCAGCAACAGCATGAACACTGAAGCTTTCTTT
D gene: -
V gene: TRBV14
J gene: TRBJ1-1
clone size: -

CDR3 protein: CSVGGMGSNQPQHF
CDR3 DNA: TGCAGCGTTGGAGGGATGGGAAGCAATCAGCCCCAGCATTTT
D gene: -
V gene: TRBV29-1
J gene: TRBJ1-5
clone size: -

CDR3 protein: CASSRDREEGYGYTF
CDR3 DNA: TGTGCCAGCAGTCGGGACAGGGAGGAGGGCTATGGCTACACCTTC
D gene: TRBD1
V gene: TRBV11-2
J gene: TRBJ1-2
clone size: -

CDR3 protein: CASSAGLGNTIYF
CDR3 DNA: TGCGCCAGCAGCGCGGGACTTGGAAACACCATATATTTT
D gene: -
V gene: TRBV4-3
J gene: TRBJ1-3
clone size: few

CDR3 protein: CASSLPGGSNQPQHF
CDR3 DNA: TGTGCCAGCAGCCTACCAGGGGGGAGCAATCAGCCCCAGCATTTT
D gene: TRBD1
V gene: TRBV4-2
J gene: TRBJ1-5
clone size: -

CDR3 protein: CASRTTGARNQPQHF
CDR3 DNA: TGTGCCAGCAGGACAACAGGGGCACGGAATCAGCCCCAGCATTTT
D gene: TRBD1
V gene: TRBV28
J gene: TRBJ1-5
clone size: -

CDR3 protein: CASSPRTSGSNEQFF
CDR3 DNA: TGTGCCAGCAGCCCCCGGACTAGCGGGTCTAATGAGCAGTTCTTC
D gene: TRBD2
V gene: TRBV5-4
J gene: TRBJ2-1
clone size: -

CDR3 protein: CASNLAGHPTNEQFF
CDR3 DNA: TGTGCCAGCAATCTAGCGGGACATCCCACCAATGAGCAGTTCTTC
D gene: TRBD2
V gene: TRBV9
J gene: TRBJ2-1
clone size: -

CDR3 protein: CSVEVCGPYNSPLHF
CDR3 DNA: TGCAGCGTTGAAGTATGTGGGCCTTATAATTCACCCCTCCACTTT
D gene: -
V gene: TRBV29-1
J gene: TRBJ1-6
clone size: -

CDR3 protein: CASSRGQGVTYEQYF
CDR3 DNA: TGTGCCAGCAGCCGGGGACAGGGGGTGACCTACGAGCAGTACTTC
D gene: TRBD1
V gene: TRBV9
J gene: TRBJ2-7
clone size: -

CDR3 protein: CASSGSGGARETQYF
CDR3 DNA: TGTGCCAGCAGTGGTAGCGGGGGGGCGAGAGAGACCCAGTACTTC
D gene: TRBD2
V gene: TRBV2
J gene: TRBJ2-5
clone size: -

CDR3 protein: CASSSLQGVNTEAFF
CDR3 DNA: TGTGCCAGCAGCTCACTACAAGGCGTTAACACTGAAGCTTTCTTT
D gene: -
V gene: TRBV9
J gene: TRBJ1-1
clone size: once

CDR3 protein: CASSLGRGTIGYTF
CDR3 DNA: TGTGCCAGCAGCTTAGGGAGAGGGACTATAGGCTACACCTTC
D gene: -
V gene: TRBV7-6
J gene: TRBJ1-2
clone size: -

CDR3 protein: CASSQDSKGGEKLFF
CDR3 DNA: TGCGCCAGCAGCCAAGATTCGAAAGGCGGTGAAAAACTGTTTTTT
D gene: -
V gene: TRBV4-3
J gene: TRBJ1-4
clone size: -

CDR3 protein: CASSGPGGEQYF
CDR3 DNA: TGTGCCAGCAGCGGCCCCGGGGGAGAGCAGTACTTC
D gene: -
V gene: TRBV9
J gene: TRBJ2-7
clone size: few

CDR3 protein: CASSQDSVLGANVLTF
CDR3 DNA: TGCGCCAGCAGCCAAGACAGCGTTTTAGGGGCCAACGTCCTGACTTTC
D gene: -
V gene: TRBV5-1
J gene: TRBJ2-6
clone size: -

CDR3 protein: CASSPTSGHSYEQYF
CDR3 DNA: TGTGCCAGCAGCCCGACTAGCGGACACTCCTACGAGCAGTACTTC
D gene: TRBD2
V gene: TRBV7-2
J gene: TRBJ2-7
clone size: -

CDR3 protein: CASSISGDRGLYNEQFF
CDR3 DNA: TGTGCCAGCAGCATTTCAGGGGACAGGGGGCTTTACAATGAGCAGTTCTTC
D gene: TRBD1
V gene: TRBV9
J gene: TRBJ2-1
clone size: -

CDR3 protein: CASSWTGGNEQFF
CDR3 DNA: TGTGCCAGCAGTTGGACAGGGGGCAATGAGCAGTTCTTC
D gene: TRBD1
V gene: TRBV28
J gene: TRBJ2-1
clone size: -

CDR3 protein: CASSYSGTGEGGYTF
CDR3 DNA: TGTGCCAGCAGTTACTCAGGGACAGGGGAGGGGGGCTACACCTTC
D gene: TRBD1
V gene: TRBV6-6
J gene: TRBJ1-2
clone size: -

CDR3 protein: CASYGAVTEAFF
CDR3 DNA: TGTGCCAGCTATGGGGCGGTCACTGAAGCTTTCTTT
D gene: -
V gene: TRBV7-3
J gene: TRBJ1-1
clone size: -

CDR3 protein: CASSQRQGSTDTQYF
CDR3 DNA: TGTGCCAGCAGTCAGCGACAGGGGAGCACAGATACGCAGTATTTT
D gene: TRBD1
V gene: TRBV6-1
J gene: TRBJ2-3
clone size: -

CDR3 protein: CASSMGGDNQPQHF
CDR3 DNA: TGTGCCAGCAGTATGGGGGGGGACAATCAGCCCCAGCATTTT
D gene: -
V gene: TRBV27
J gene: TRBJ1-5
clone size: -

CDR3 protein: CASTVQRTGINEQFF
CDR3 DNA: TGTGCCAGCACCGTACAAAGGACAGGTATTAATGAGCAGTTCTTC
D gene: TRBD1
V gene: TRBV5-4
J gene: TRBJ2-1
clone size: -

CDR3 protein: CASSLALTGDLGGYTF
CDR3 DNA: TGCGCCAGCAGCTTGGCCCTAACAGGGGACCTCGGGGGCTACACCTTC
D gene: TRBD1
V gene: TRBV5-1
J gene: TRBJ1-2
clone size: -

CDR3 protein: CASSEYMIEGQYF
CDR3 DNA: TGTGCCAGCAGTGAATATATGATTGAGGGCCAGTACTTC
D gene: -
V gene: TRBV25-1
J gene: TRBJ2-5
clone size: -

CDR3 protein: CASSAGVQPQHF
CDR3 DNA: TGTGCCAGCAGTGCAGGGGTTCAGCCCCAGCATTTT
D gene: -
V gene: TRBV2
J gene: TRBJ1-5
clone size: -

CDR3 protein: CASSLDLTGKGEKLFF
CDR3 DNA: TGTGCCAGCAGCTTAGATCTCACAGGGAAAGGTGAAAAACTGTTTTTT
D gene: -
V gene: TRBV7-2
J gene: TRBJ1-4
clone size: -

CDR3 protein: CASSPSVEDTGELFF
CDR3 DNA: TGCGCCAGCAGCCCCAGCGTCGAGGACACCGGGGAGCTGTTTTTT
D gene: -
V gene: TRBV4-3
J gene: TRBJ2-2
clone size: -

CDR3 protein: CASRFASSGVPNYGYTF
CDR3 DNA: TGCGCCAGCAGGTTCGCAAGCTCCGGGGTCCCTAACTATGGCTACACCTTC
D gene: -
V gene: TRBV5-1
J gene: TRBJ1-2
clone size: once